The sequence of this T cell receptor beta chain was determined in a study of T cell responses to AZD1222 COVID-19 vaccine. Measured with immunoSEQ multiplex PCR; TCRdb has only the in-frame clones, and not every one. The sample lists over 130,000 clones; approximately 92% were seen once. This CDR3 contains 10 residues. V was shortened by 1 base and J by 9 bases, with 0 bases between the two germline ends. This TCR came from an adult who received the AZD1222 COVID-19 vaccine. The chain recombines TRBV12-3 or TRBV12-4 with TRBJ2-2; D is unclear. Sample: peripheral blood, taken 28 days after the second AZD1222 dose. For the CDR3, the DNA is TGTGCCAGCAGTTTAGGGGAGCTGTTTTTT. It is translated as CASSLGELFF.